Each of the 3 T cell receptor beta chains below was sequenced from the same sample in a study of blood T cell repertoires in COVID-19. Assay used: immunoSEQ multiplex PCR; TCRdb lists only in-frame clones, some missing. Of around 200,000 clones listed, roughly 80% are singletons. Sequences were obtained from peripheral blood. The receptor set was obtained from a man aged 45-65 years with active or convalescent COVID-19.

The chain links TRBV7-3 to TRBJ2-5, with D possibly TRBD1 on 5 matching bases. Germline loops: CDR1 SGHTA, CDR2 FQGTGA. This CDR3 is 13 amino acids long. V lost 3 bases and J 0 bases, leaving 5 bases between the germline ends. CDR3 sequence (DNA): TGTGCCAGCAGCTTCAGGGACCAAGAGACCCAGTACTTC. Translating gives CASSFRDQETQYF.

The chain has TRBV2 and TRBJ1-1; 7 bases agree with TRBD1. The CDR3 consists of 16 residues. V lost 3 bases, J lost 1 base, and 8 bases stayed unmatched. Germline V gene data show CDR1 as SNHLY and CDR2 as FYNNEI. CDR3 residues: CASSEGGQVGNTEAFF. Written as DNA, the CDR3 is TGTGCCAGCAGTGAGGGTGGACAGGTGGGGAACACTGAAGCTTTCTTT.

This chain connects TRBV25-1 to TRBJ1-1; TRBD1 might be the D (5 bases). V was trimmed by 1 base and J by 11 bases, leaving 14 bases between them. The CDR3 extends over 13 amino acids. In germline, CDR1 is MGHDK, CDR2 SYGVNS. The DNA of the CDR3 is TGTGCCAGCAGTGAATGGGGCGTTTCTCGGGCTTTCTTT. Protein product: CASSEWGVSRAFF. The variable domain in full, with the rest retrieved from reference TRBV25-1 and TRBJ1-1, is EADIYQTPRYLVIGTGKKITLECSQTMGHDKMYWYQQDPGMELHLIHYSYGVNSTEKGDLSSESTVSRIRTEHFPLTLESARPSHTSQYLCASSEWGVSRAFFGQGTRLTVV.